The 27 T cell receptor beta chains below were found in one sample sequenced in a study of cytomegalovirus exposure and HLA in healthy donors. PCR employed 60 Vbeta and 13 Jbeta primers. Clones were read by immunoSEQ multiplex PCR, and TCRdb kept only the in-frame ones, dropping some. The data contain about 92,000 clones, around four fifths of them singletons. What was sequenced was PBMCs. These receptors came from a woman aged 18-29 years in good health and CMV-seropositive.

V is TRBV10-3 and J is TRBJ1-1; D possibly corresponds to TRBD1 (5 bases). CDR1 ENHRY and CDR2 SYGVKD come from the germline V gene. The CDR3 length is 13 residues. Between the trimmed V and J ends, which lost 2 bases and 1 base, there was a span of 5 bases. CDR3 in DNA: TGTGCCATCAGTGAGGGACAGAACACTGAAGCTTTCTTT. Translated, it gives CAISEGQNTEAFF.

The chain is built from TRBV6-1 and TRBJ1-2; D unresolved. Trimming stripped 2 bases from V and 1 base from J, with 5 bases between. Germline V gene lookup returns CDR1 MNHNS and CDR2 SASEGT. The length of the CDR3 is 13 residues. The CDR3 DNA follows: TGTGCCAGCAGTGAAAGCCGTAACTATGGCTACACCTTC. Translated, it gives CASSESRNYGYTF.

CDR3 DNA: TGTGCCAGCAGCTTAGATCCTAGCACCATATATTTT. Translated: CASSLDPSTIYF. The V and J genes are TRBV7-9 and TRBJ1-3; D is ambiguous. Germline V CDR1 and CDR2: SEHNR, FQNEAQ (reference sequence). Trimming removed 1 base at V and 9 bases at J, with 7 bases between. The CDR3 is 12 residues long.

This chain joins TRBV2 and TRBJ1-4; no clear D. The CDR3 totals 14 residues. Germline V gene sequence: CDR1 SNHLY, CDR2 FYNNEI. V was pared by 8 bases and J by 1 base, with 11 bases between. The CDR3 bases are TGTGCCAGCTCCCCGCGTCAAACTAATGAAAAACTGTTTTTT. Its protein is CASSPRQTNEKLFF.

Regarding this clone: Mismatch with germline at one junction end may stem from a read error. The rearrangement joins TRBV19 to TRBJ2-3; D uncertain. Germline loops: CDR1 LNHDA, CDR2 SQIVND (reference sequence). The CDR3 contains 12 residues. CDR3 protein: CASSISADTQCF. The CDR3, as DNA: TGTGCCAGTAGTATCAGTGCCGATACGCAGTGTTTT.

This chain uses TRBV15 with TRBJ1-4; D gene uncertain. Looked up from germline, CDR1 is LNHNV and CDR2 is YYDKDF (reference sequence). With 1 base removed from V and 7 bases from J, the gap between germline ends came to 16 bases. This CDR3 is built from 16 residues. CDR3 loop: CATSRAALRAPEKLFF. Here the CDR3 DNA reads TGTGCCACCAGCAGAGCGGCTTTGAGGGCGCCTGAAAAACTGTTTTTT. The whole variable domain, remainder taken from reference TRBV15 and TRBJ1-4, is DAMVIQNPRYQVTQFGKPVTLSCSQTLNHNVMYWYQQKSSQAPKLLFHYYDKDFNNEADTPDNFQSRRPNTSFCFLDIRSPGLGDTAMYLCATSRAALRAPEKLFFGSGTQLSVL.

This clone appeared a single time. The chain couples TRBV27 to TRBJ1-2; 11 bases are a match to TRBD1. CDR3 length: 15 residues. J gave up 1 base and V 8 bases, and 6 bases lay outside the gene matches. CDR1 is MNHEY and CDR2 is SMNVEV in the germline V gene (reference sequence). Written as DNA, the CDR3 is TGTGCCAGCGGACAGGGGGCTTTCGGTAACTATGGCTACACCTTC. Translating gives CASGQGAFGNYGYTF.

The chain has TRBV6-1 and TRBJ1-5, with 8 bases that match TRBD1. Losses at the gene ends were 6 bases for V and 0 bases for J; bases not matched to a gene: 4. The CDR3 totals 15 residues. Germline assignment: CDR1 MNHNS and CDR2 SASEGT. CDR3 nucleotides: TGTGCCAGCAGGATTGACAGGGGTAGCAATCAGCCCCAGCATTTT. It is translated as CASRIDRGSNQPQHF.

This clone showed up just once. V is TRBV10-1 and J is TRBJ2-3, with D maybe TRBD1 (7 bases). V was clipped by 3 bases and J by 3 bases, with 16 bases between them. The germline gives CDR1 WNHNN, CDR2 SYGVQD (reference sequence). The CDR3 loop spans 16 amino acids. This CDR3 is CASSEMEGARTDTQYF. Here the CDR3 DNA reads TGCGCCAGCAGTGAAATGGAGGGGGCGAGGACAGATACGCAGTATTTT.

This chain connects TRBV5-5 to TRBJ1-5, with D perhaps matching TRBD1 (6 bases). This CDR3 has 16 amino acids. V shed 0 bases and J shed 0 bases, with 10 bases lying between them. Germline CDR1 reads SGHKS; CDR2 reads YYEKEE (reference sequence). In nucleotides, the CDR3 is TGTGCCAGCAGCTTGGTTCCGACAGGTAGCAATCAGCCCCAGCATTTT. Amino acids: CASSLVPTGSNQPQHF.

The chain links TRBV18 to TRBJ1-4; 7 bases align to TRBD1. Germline V gives CDR1 KGHSH, CDR2 LQKENI. This CDR3 has 14 amino acids. V lost 3 bases and J lost 7; bases outside the gene matches: 5. The CDR3 DNA reads TGTGCCAGCTCACCCGACAGGGTCAGTGAAAAACTGTTTTTT. Amino acid sequence: CASSPDRVSEKLFF.

V usage is TRBV1 and J usage is TRBJ2-3; the table's TRBD2 call for D was not verified on the DNA. TRBV1 is marked as a pseudogene. The CDR3 covers 16 residues. CDR3 protein: CTSSGSLRRGTDTQYF. Here the CDR3 DNA reads TGCACCAGCAGCGGGAGTCTGCGGAGGGGCACAGATACGCAGTATTTT.

The rearrangement links TRBV13 to TRBJ2-1, with 7 bases that match TRBD2. The CDR3 runs 16 residues. After removal of 5 bases from V and 0 bases from J, the junction contained 7 bases not matched to a gene. From germline, CDR1 is PRHDT and CDR2 FYEKMQ (reference sequence). CDR3 bases: TGTGCCAGCAGCCATTCAGCGGGAATCTCCTACAATGAGCAGTTCTTC. Translation: CASSHSAGISYNEQFF.

The V gene is TRBV7-9, the J gene TRBJ2-7, with D perhaps TRBD2 (5 bases). V lost 5 bases and J 4 bases, leaving 12 bases between the germline ends. The V gene's germline CDR1 is SEHNR and CDR2 FQNEAQ (reference sequence). The CDR3 is 13 residues long. CDR3 sequence: CASSPRGRYEQYF. Here the CDR3 DNA reads TGTGCCAGCAGCCCTCGGGGAAGATACGAGCAGTACTTC. Based on the CDR3 plus reference TRBV7-9 and TRBJ2-7, the full variable domain is DTGVSQNPRHKITKRGQNVTFRCDPISEHNRLYWYRQTLGQGPEFLTYFQNEAQLEKSRLLSDRFSAERPKGSFSTLEIQRTEQGDSAMYLCASSPRGRYEQYFGPGTRLTVT.

This clone was seen repeatedly, ten times or more. The chain links TRBV6-6 to TRBJ2-3; TRBD2 agrees at 8 bases. CDR3 length: 15 amino acids. The trim removed 6 bases at V and 4 bases at J, leaving 9 bases unmatched. The germline V gene has CDR1 MNHNY and CDR2 SVGAGI (reference sequence). The chain's CDR3 is CASSQGLVLADTQYF. The CDR3 DNA follows: TGTGCCAGCAGCCAGGGACTAGTTTTGGCAGATACGCAGTATTTT.

The V gene is TRBV7-9, the J gene TRBJ2-2; TRBD1 agrees at 7 bases. V gave up 5 bases and J gave up 6 bases; unmatched junction bases: 3. This CDR3 is 13 amino acids long. Germline lookup yields CDR1 SEHNR and CDR2 FQNEAQ (reference sequence). CDR3 DNA sequence: TGTGCCAGCAGCCCGGGACAGTCCGGGGAGCTGTTTTTT. Translated: CASSPGQSGELFF.

This clone was detected once. The J gene is TRBJ1-3, the V gene TRBV28, with D uncertain. Deletions cut 3 bases from V and 4 bases from J, with 13 bases between. The CDR3 contains 15 residues. Germline V gene lookup returns CDR1 MDHEN and CDR2 SYDVKM. The CDR3 coding sequence is TGTGCCAGCAGTTTGGCCCTCATACAGGGAAACACCATATATTTT. It yields the protein CASSLALIQGNTIYF.

This sequence joins TRBV27 and TRBJ2-7, with 8 bases identical to TRBD2. The germline V gene encodes CDR1 MNHEY and CDR2 SMNVEV (reference sequence). J gave up 2 bases and V 3 bases, and 3 bases lay outside the gene matches. The CDR3 spans 14 residues. The CDR3 nucleotides read TGTGCCAGCAGTTTCGCGGGGGGCCCCTACGAGCAGTACTTC. Its protein product is CASSFAGGPYEQYF.

A single count supports this clone. The gene calls are TRBV7-9 and TRBJ2-7, with 9 bases that match TRBD1. Germline lookup yields CDR1 SEHNR and CDR2 FQNEAQ (reference sequence). The CDR3 contains 16 residues. J was trimmed by 3 bases and V by 4 bases; bases with no gene match: 10. The CDR3 sequence is CASSSQRPGQGYEQYF. CDR3 nucleotide sequence: TGTGCCAGCAGCTCTCAACGACCGGGACAGGGCTACGAGCAGTACTTC. The whole variable domain, filled in from reference TRBV7-9 and TRBJ2-7, reads DTGVSQNPRHKITKRGQNVTFRCDPISEHNRLYWYRQTLGQGPEFLTYFQNEAQLEKSRLLSDRFSAERPKGSFSTLEIQRTEQGDSAMYLCASSSQRPGQGYEQYFGPGTRLTVT.

This clone was recorded only once. The V gene is TRBV6-5, the J gene TRBJ1-2; 9 bases map to TRBD1. The CDR3 is made up of 16 amino acids. The germline V gene has CDR1 MNHEY and CDR2 SVGAGI. Trimming removed 2 bases from V and 7 bases from J; junction bases left unmatched: 11. The CDR3 coding sequence is TGTGCCAGCAGTTACGGGGGGGGGCGACAGGGGGGTGGCTACACCTTC. The encoded protein is CASSYGGGRQGGGYTF.

The chain links TRBV29-1 to TRBJ2-1; D not resolved. This CDR3 is 16 amino acids long. Germline loops: CDR1 SQVTM, CDR2 ANQGSEA. V shed 0 bases and J shed 3 bases, with 15 bases lying between them. CDR3 in DNA: TGCAGCGTTGAAGATCTGCAGGCAGCTAACTACAATGAGCAGTTCTTC. Its protein is CSVEDLQAANYNEQFF.

The chain recombines TRBV29-1 with TRBJ2-7, with 8 nucleotides matching TRBD1. CDR1 SQVTM and CDR2 ANQGSEA come from the germline V gene. The CDR3 totals 14 residues. This chain's CDR3 is CSGHRGRNIYEQYF. The DNA of the CDR3 is TGCAGTGGACACAGGGGGAGAAATATCTACGAGCAGTACTTC.

This clone showed up just a few times. The chain has TRBV2 and TRBJ2-3; the D gene is possibly TRBD1 (5 bases). Germline CDR1 is SNHLY and CDR2 is FYNNEI. V shed 4 bases and J shed 10 bases, with 12 bases lying between them. CDR3 length: 12 residues. DNA for the CDR3: TGTGCCAGCAGTGGCAGGGAAGTTGCGCAGTATTTT. The encoded protein is CASSGREVAQYF.

V is TRBV7-9 and J is TRBJ2-3; 12 bases line up with TRBD2. The V gene's germline CDR1 is SEHNR and CDR2 FQNEAQ (reference sequence). CDR3 length equals 16 residues. Germline trimming cut 5 bases from V and 3 bases from J; bases unmatched to any gene: 6. This CDR3 reads CASSRLAGGMTDTQYF. The CDR3 DNA follows: TGTGCCAGCAGCCGTCTAGCGGGAGGGATGACAGATACGCAGTATTTT.

The chain combines TRBV6-6 with TRBJ2-5; D is uncertain. Germline lookup yields CDR1 MNHNY and CDR2 SVGAGI (reference sequence). V was trimmed by 2 bases and J by 2 bases, leaving 12 bases between them. CDR3 length: 15 amino acids. CDR3: CASSYGMRLQETQYF. The DNA of the CDR3 is TGTGCCAGCAGTTACGGAATGCGACTGCAAGAGACCCAGTACTTC.

The rearrangement links TRBV6-5 to TRBJ1-4, with D tentatively TRBD1 (5 bases). This CDR3 comprises 14 residues. Germline CDR1 and CDR2: MNHEY and SVGAGI. V was cut by 8 bases and J by 8 bases, with 18 bases left in between. CDR3 in DNA: TGTGCCAGCGAGTATAGGGGACTCCGAGAAAAACTGTTTTTT. It is translated as CASEYRGLREKLFF.

This sequence joins TRBV7-3 and TRBJ2-3, with no clear D. V lost 4 bases and J lost 8, with 13 bases in between. CDR3 length equals 13 residues. Germline V gene data show CDR1 as SGHTA and CDR2 as FQGTGA. The CDR3 here is CASSSSWLATQYF. The CDR3 DNA reads TGTGCCAGCAGCTCATCTTGGCTGGCTACGCAGTATTTT.